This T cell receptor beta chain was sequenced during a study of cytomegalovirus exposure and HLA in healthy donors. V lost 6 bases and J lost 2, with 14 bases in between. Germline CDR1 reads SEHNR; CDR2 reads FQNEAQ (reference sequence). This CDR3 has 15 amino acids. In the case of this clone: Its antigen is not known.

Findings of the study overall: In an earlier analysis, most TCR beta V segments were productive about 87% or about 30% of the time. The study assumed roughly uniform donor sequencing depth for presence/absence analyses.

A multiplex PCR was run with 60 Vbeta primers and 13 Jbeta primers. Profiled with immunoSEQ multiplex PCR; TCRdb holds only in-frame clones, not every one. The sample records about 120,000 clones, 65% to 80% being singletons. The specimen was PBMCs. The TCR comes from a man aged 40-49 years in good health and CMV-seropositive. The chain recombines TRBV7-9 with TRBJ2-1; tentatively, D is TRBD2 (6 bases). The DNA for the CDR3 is TGTGCCAGCAGTCAAGCGGGTGGGACCTACAATGAGCAGTTCTTC. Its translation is CASSQAGGTYNEQFF.